The 32 T cell receptor beta chains listed next were all sequenced from one sample in a study of blood T cell repertoires in COVID-19. TCRdb keeps only in-frame clones here, not all; method: immunoSEQ multiplex PCR. The repertoire includes over 150,000 clones, around 86% of them detected once, and roughly 0.57% sits in the top ten. Sequenced: peripheral blood. All receptors derive from a man aged 55-75 years with COVID-19, enrolled during active disease.

The chain has TRBV19 and TRBJ2-3, with 8 bases fitting TRBD1. CDR3 size: 14 residues. CDR1 is LNHDA, CDR2 SQIVND, per germline (reference sequence). Trimming removed 4 bases from V and 4 bases from J; junction bases left unmatched: 4. The CDR3 DNA sequence: TGTGCCAGTAGTAACAGGGGGGACTCAGATACGCAGTATTTT. This encodes CASSNRGDSDTQYF.

This chain links TRBV3-1 (or the pseudogene TRBV3-2) with TRBJ2-3; 8 bases are shared with TRBD1. Trimming removed 3 bases from V and 3 bases from J; junction bases left unmatched: 2. The CDR3 has 14 residues. CDR1 LGHDT and CDR2 YNNKEL come from the germline V gene (reference sequence). The CDR3 coding sequence is TGTGCCAGCAGCCAGAGACAGGGGACAGATACGCAGTATTTT. Translating it yields CASSQRQGTDTQYF.

V is TRBV12-3 or TRBV12-4 and J is TRBJ1-1; no clear D gene. The V end was cut by 5 bases, the J end by 4 bases, with 5 bases between. The CDR3 length is 11 residues. Here the CDR3 DNA reads TGTGCCAGCAGTCGGGGCACTGAAGCTTTCTTT. The encoded protein is CASSRGTEAFF.

The chain recombines TRBV19 with TRBJ1-4, with 7 bases identical to TRBD1. The germline CDR1 and CDR2 sequences are LNHDA and SQIVND (reference sequence). The CDR3 is made up of 16 amino acids. Germline trimming cut 3 bases from V and 6 bases from J; bases unmatched to any gene: 10. The CDR3: CASSIRIGQGDEKLFF. The DNA for the CDR3 is TGTGCCAGTAGTATTCGGATCGGGCAGGGGGATGAAAAACTGTTTTTT.

V and J are TRBV11-2 and TRBJ2-6; D possibly corresponds to TRBD2 (6 bases). Germline CDR1 SGHAT, CDR2 FQNNGV. Trimming removed 5 bases at V and 1 base at J, with 18 bases between. The CDR3 loop spans 18 amino acids. In nucleotides, the CDR3 is TGTGCCAGCAGCGCCCCCCGGGCGGGGCCATCTGGGGCCAACGTCCTGACTTTC. Its protein is CASSAPRAGPSGANVLTF.

The J gene is TRBJ1-1, the V gene TRBV6-5; D not resolved. CDR3 length equals 11 residues. Trimming took 7 bases from V and 1 from J, leaving 4 bases between them. Germline V gives CDR1 MNHEY, CDR2 SVGAGI. The CDR3 protein is CASNQNTEAFF. The DNA of the CDR3 is TGTGCCAGCAATCAGAACACTGAAGCTTTCTTT.

This clone showed up just once. The chain combines TRBV7-2 with TRBJ1-3, with TRBD1 matching over 7 bases. V dropped 5 bases and J dropped 4; count of bases not matched to a gene: 5. This CDR3 region has 14 residues. Germline CDR1 is SGHTA and CDR2 is FQGNSA. CDR3 amino acids: CASSPQGLGNTIYF. CDR3 bases: TGTGCCAGCAGCCCACAGGGGTTGGGAAACACCATATATTTT.

The chain joins TRBV7-2 to TRBJ1-2; D ambiguous. Germline V lookup: CDR1 SGHTA, CDR2 FQGNSA. The CDR3 has 13 residues. V was clipped by 1 base and J by 3 bases, with 6 bases between them. CDR3: CASSLDLDYGYTF. DNA for the CDR3: TGTGCCAGCAGCTTAGATTTAGACTATGGCTACACCTTC.

The chain has TRBV6-5 and TRBJ1-2, with 7 bases lining up with TRBD1. V gave up 4 bases and J gave up 7 bases; unmatched junction bases: 3. Germline V lookup: CDR1 MNHEY, CDR2 SVGAGI. This CDR3 region has 12 residues. The CDR3 loop is CASSSHRGGYTF. Written as DNA, the CDR3 is TGTGCCAGCAGTTCTCACAGGGGTGGCTACACCTTC.

The rearrangement uses TRBV6-1 and TRBJ1-2; D gene unclear. Germline V gives CDR1 MNHNS, CDR2 SASEGT. Trimming took off 3 bases at V and 8 bases at J, with 10 bases between the two ends. This CDR3 is 12 amino acids long. This chain's CDR3 is CASSDRLAGYTF. For the CDR3, the DNA is TGTGCCAGCAGTGACAGGTTGGCGGGCTACACCTTC.

This chain connects TRBV7-9 to TRBJ1-2; 10 bases are shared with TRBD1. This CDR3 has 16 residues. Germline V gene sequence: CDR1 SEHNR, CDR2 FQNEAQ (reference sequence). Unmatched junction bases numbered 7, after V lost 4 bases and J lost 2 bases. CDR3 amino acids: CASSSSSTGGNYGYTF. The CDR3 DNA sequence: TGTGCCAGCAGCTCATCTTCGACAGGGGGCAACTATGGCTACACCTTC.

The rearrangement links TRBV5-1 to TRBJ2-7; 12 bases align to TRBD2. There are 18 residues in the CDR3. Germline CDR1 reads SGHRS; CDR2 reads YFSETQ. V lost 3 bases, J lost 0 bases, and 10 bases stayed unmatched. The CDR3 DNA sequence: TGCGCCAGCAGCTGGACTAGCGGGGCCGATAGGAGCTCCTACGAGCAGTACTTC. It translates to CASSWTSGADRSSYEQYF.

The chain couples TRBV14 to TRBJ2-7; tentatively, D is TRBD1 (7 bases). V was clipped by 4 bases and J by 3 bases, with 13 bases between them. CDR1 and CDR2 (germline): SGHDN, FVKESK. The CDR3 sequence is 14 residues long. For the CDR3, the DNA is TGTGCCAGCAGCCCACGACAGGGAGGCTACGAGCAGTACTTC. Its protein product is CASSPRQGGYEQYF.

The J gene is TRBJ2-1, the V gene TRBV19; a possible D gene is TRBD1 (7 bases). This CDR3 contains 12 residues. V dropped 3 bases and J dropped 9 bases, with 9 bases sitting between them. Germline V gene lookup returns CDR1 LNHDA and CDR2 SQIVND (reference sequence). CDR3: CASSIQGGEQFF. CDR3 in DNA: TGTGCCAGTAGTATCCAGGGGGGTGAGCAGTTCTTC.

The V gene is TRBV7-2, the J gene TRBJ2-7, with D possibly being TRBD1 (6 bases). The CDR3 consists of 13 residues. CDR1 and CDR2 from the germline V gene are SGHTA and FQGNSA. V was clipped by 2 bases and J by 2 bases, with 7 bases between them. The CDR3 is CASSLWDTYEQYF. CDR3 bases: TGTGCCAGCAGCTTATGGGACACCTACGAGCAGTACTTC.

This clone was seen a handful of times. The V gene is TRBV9, the J gene TRBJ2-7; 12 nucleotides align to TRBD2. Germline V gene lookup returns CDR1 SGDLS and CDR2 YYNGEE. The V segment lost 1 base and the J segment 13 bases; nucleotides outside the gene matches: 12. This CDR3 is 15 amino acids long. This chain's CDR3 is CASSVYSASGGALYF. Written as DNA, the CDR3 is TGTGCCAGCAGCGTATACTCGGCTAGCGGGGGGGCCCTATACTTC.

This chain joins TRBV11-1 and TRBJ1-4; the D is unclear. The V gene's germline CDR1 is SGHAT and CDR2 FQDESV (reference sequence). The CDR3 sequence is 15 residues long. V lost 5 bases and J 7 bases, leaving 17 bases between the germline ends. The CDR3 loop reads CASSPQPGGGEKLFF. The CDR3 DNA sequence: TGTGCCAGCAGCCCCCAACCTGGAGGAGGTGAAAAACTGTTTTTT.

The chain has TRBV18 and TRBJ1-2, with TRBD1 identical over 11 bases. The CDR3 is 16 amino acids. Germline values: CDR1 KGHSH, CDR2 LQKENI. The J segment lost 7 bases and the V segment lost 0 bases, leaving 7 bases of the junction unmatched. The CDR3 region has the DNA TGTGCCAGCTCACCACCTATGGACAGGGGGCCTCTTGGCTACACCTTC. This encodes CASSPPMDRGPLGYTF.

This clone was seen just once. The V gene is TRBV6-5, the J gene TRBJ2-5, with D possibly TRBD1 on 6 matching bases. The germline V and J ends were trimmed by 4 bases and 4 bases, with 19 bases remaining between them. The germline V gene has CDR1 MNHEY and CDR2 SVGAGI. This CDR3 has 16 amino acids. The DNA of the CDR3 is TGTGCCAGCAGTTCCGGGCCAACGGAAGGGGGAGAGACCCAGTACTTC. The encoded protein is CASSSGPTEGGETQYF.

The V gene is TRBV10-2, the J gene TRBJ2-5, with D possibly matching TRBD1 (6 bases). Trimming removed 0 bases from V and 4 bases from J, with 12 bases in between. The CDR3 runs to 15 residues. The germline CDR1 and CDR2 sequences are WSHSY and SAAADI. DNA for the CDR3: TGCGCCAGCAGTGAGTCGCCAGGGACATTAGAGACCCAGTACTTC. It codes for CASSESPGTLETQYF.

The V call is TRBV11-2, the J call TRBJ1-1; 7 nucleotides match TRBD1. The J segment lost 3 bases and the V segment lost 5 bases, leaving 9 bases of the junction unmatched. The CDR3 consists of 15 residues. Germline CDR1 SGHAT, CDR2 FQNNGV. CDR3 coding DNA: TGTGCCAGCAGCCCAAGACAGGGTATTGACACTGAAGCTTTCTTT. Its translation: CASSPRQGIDTEAFF.

The chain carries TRBV4-3 and TRBJ1-1, with D possibly being TRBD1 (5 bases). The germline V gene encodes CDR1 LGHNA and CDR2 YSLEER. The CDR3 runs 14 residues. V lost 0 bases, J lost 4 bases, and 9 bases lay in between. Written as DNA, the CDR3 is TGCGCCAGCAGCCAAGATTTGGGGCGCACTGAAGCTTTCTTT. Its translation is CASSQDLGRTEAFF.

This clone was found once. V usage is TRBV3-1 (or the pseudogene TRBV3-2) and J usage is TRBJ1-5; TRBD1 agrees at 7 bases. Germline V gene sequence: CDR1 LGHDT, CDR2 YNNKEL (reference sequence). J lost 2 bases, V lost 5 bases, and 6 bases had no gene match. CDR3 length: 15 amino acids. CDR3 sequence (DNA): TGTGCCAGCAGCTGGGGACAGATGGGCAATCAGCCCCAGCATTTT. This sequence encodes CASSWGQMGNQPQHF.

The CDR3, as DNA: TGTGCCAGTAGTTCTGGGGACAGGCACTCTGGAAACACCATATATTTT. Its protein product is CASSSGDRHSGNTIYF. The V and J genes are TRBV19 and TRBJ1-3, with 8 nucleotides matching TRBD1. In germline, CDR1 is LNHDA, CDR2 SQIVND (reference sequence). V was pared by 5 bases and J by 0 bases, with 6 bases of the junction left unmatched. CDR3 length equals 16 residues.

CDR3 in DNA: TGTGCCAGCAGCTTATCAGGGGGCGTCACTGAAGCTTTCTTT. Amino acid sequence: CASSLSGGVTEAFF. The chain carries TRBV7-3 and TRBJ1-1, with 8 bases matching TRBD1. The CDR3 totals 14 residues. Trimming at V came to 2 bases and at J to 4 bases, leaving 3 bases not matched to a gene. Germline V gives CDR1 SGHTA, CDR2 FQGTGA.

The chain uses TRBV25-1 and TRBJ2-2; D is perhaps TRBD2 (6 bases). This CDR3 spans 16 amino acids. CDR1 and CDR2 from the germline V gene are MGHDK and SYGVNS. V lost 5 bases, J lost 1 base, and 14 bases lay in between. The CDR3 DNA follows: TGTGCCAGCAGTACGAGGAGGGGTGGGAACACCGGGGAGCTGTTTTTT. Amino acid sequence: CASSTRRGGNTGELFF.

This chain uses TRBV7-9 with TRBJ1-1; D unresolved. Germline V gene lookup returns CDR1 SEHNR and CDR2 FQNEAQ (reference sequence). This CDR3 has 12 residues. Trimming shortened V by 3 bases and J by 7 bases, and 9 bases separated the two germline ends. CDR3 nucleotide sequence: TGTGCCAGCAGCTTCCGGGAGAGTGAAGCTTTCTTT. Its translation is CASSFRESEAFF.

The chain combines TRBV7-8 with TRBJ2-7; D remains unclear. The CDR3 covers 12 residues. Trimming removed 5 bases at V and 4 bases at J, with 9 bases between. Germline assignment: CDR1 SGHVS and CDR2 FQNEAQ. In DNA, the CDR3 is TGTGCCAGCAGCCCCTCCCCTTACGAGCAGTACTTC. Its protein is CASSPSPYEQYF. Based on the CDR3 plus reference TRBV7-8 and TRBJ2-7, the full variable domain is GAGVSQSPRYKVAKRGQDVALRCDPISGHVSLFWYQQALGQGPEFLTYFQNEAQLDKSGLPSDRFFAERPEGSVSTLKIQRTQQEDSAVYLCASSPSPYEQYFGPGTRLTVT.

This chain links TRBV7-3 with TRBJ1-6; 7 bases agree with TRBD1. The V segment lost 1 base and the J segment 6 bases; nucleotides outside the gene matches: 6. This CDR3 is 16 amino acids long. Germline V CDR1 and CDR2: SGHTA, FQGTGA. This CDR3 is CASSLIGGDSNSPLHF. The CDR3 DNA reads as TGTGCCAGCAGCTTAATAGGAGGGGACAGTAATTCACCCCTCCACTTT. Together with reference TRBV7-3 and TRBJ1-6, the CDR3 gives the full variable domain: GAGVSQTPSNKVTEKGKYVELRCDPISGHTALYWYRQSLGQGPEFLIYFQGTGAADDSGLPNDRFFAVRPEGSVSTLKIQRTERGDSAVYLCASSLIGGDSNSPLHFGNGTRLTVT.

The chain combines TRBV7-8 with TRBJ1-3; D remains ambiguous. CDR3 length: 14 amino acids. Germline V gene data show CDR1 as SGHVS and CDR2 as FQNEAQ. V dropped 5 bases and J dropped 2 bases, with 10 bases sitting between them. CDR3 sequence reads: CASSSGVTGNTIYF. The CDR3 region has the DNA TGTGCCAGCAGCAGCGGGGTAACTGGAAACACCATATATTTT.

The chain recombines TRBV2 with TRBJ1-1; TRBD1 matches at 9 bases. The CDR3 loop spans 14 amino acids. With 3 bases clipped from V and 4 bases from J, the junction kept 3 bases outside the gene matches. Germline V CDR1 and CDR2: SNHLY, FYNNEI. CDR3: CASSEWDRVTEAFF. The CDR3, as DNA: TGTGCCAGCAGTGAGTGGGACAGGGTCACTGAAGCTTTCTTT.

The chain joins TRBV11-1 to TRBJ2-2; TRBD2 is a possible D gene (6 bases). The germline CDR1 and CDR2 sequences are SGHAT and FQDESV (reference sequence). CDR3 size: 15 residues. V dropped 1 base and J dropped 4 bases, with 10 bases sitting between them. CDR3 sequence (DNA): TGTGCCAGCAGCTTAGGTCGCGGGGCCACCGGGGAGCTGTTTTTT. Translated, it gives CASSLGRGATGELFF.